The 7 T cell receptor beta chains given below trace back to one sample, sequenced in a study of metastatic and nonmetastatic thyroid tumors. Prior to thyroid surgery, none of the patients had received any treatment. TCRdb reassembled clones from the PCR reads with MiXCR. The repertoire consists of some 38,000 clones, with around half occurring once and the leading ten covering around 24%. Sequencing used tumor tissue. The receptors were gathered from a male donor with papillary thyroid cancer or a benign thyroid nodule (not recorded which). Some clones in this sample may be carry-over from other donors' samples.

This clone was seen only a few times. This chain joins TRBV7-2 and TRBJ1-5; D might be TRBD1 (5 bases). The CDR3 loop spans 15 amino acids. The V end was cut by 5 bases, the J end by 12 bases, with 23 bases between. Germline V gene lookup returns CDR1 SGHTA and CDR2 FQGNSA. The CDR3 protein is CASSLGTESSGGQHF. The CDR3 bases are TGTGCCAGCAGCCTAGGGACGGAATCTTCTGGTGGCCAGCATTTT.

By share of the sample, this clone is medium-sized. The J gene is TRBJ2-7, the V gene TRBV2; 7 nucleotides agree with TRBD1. V dropped 10 bases and J dropped 5; count of bases not matched to a gene: 8. This CDR3 has 12 amino acids. Germline V gives CDR1 SNHLY, CDR2 FYNNEI. CDR3 residues: CATSTGTDEQYF. CDR3 bases: TGTGCCACTTCGACAGGGACCGACGAGCAGTACTTC. Looking up the rest from reference TRBV2 and TRBJ2-7 gives the full variable domain: EPEVTQTPSHQVTQMGQEVILRCVPISNHLYFYWYRQILGQKVEFLVSFYNNEISEKSEIFDDQFSVERPDGSNFTLKIRSTKLEDSAMYFCATSTGTDEQYFGPGTRLTVT.

This clone was detected a few times. This sequence joins TRBV27 and TRBJ1-5, with 7 bases fitting TRBD1. Germline assignment: CDR1 MNHEY and CDR2 SMNVEV (reference sequence). V shed 5 bases and J 6 bases; nucleotides not matched to a gene: 7. This CDR3 is built from 14 residues. The CDR3 here is CASSPGTVVQPQHF. CDR3 coding DNA: TGTGCCAGCAGTCCCGGGACAGTTGTTCAGCCCCAGCATTTT.

The rearrangement uses TRBV19 and TRBJ2-1, with 8 nucleotides matching TRBD2. CDR1 is LNHDA and CDR2 is SQIVND in the germline V gene (reference sequence). The CDR3 has 18 residues. J was trimmed by 3 bases and V by 1 base; bases with no gene match: 11. This chain's CDR3 is CASSIGSSGTRHYNEQFF. CDR3 bases: TGTGCCAGTAGTATAGGCTCCTCCGGGACTAGGCACTACAATGAGCAGTTCTTC.

The chain couples TRBV20-1 to TRBJ2-7, with 8 bases that match TRBD1. The CDR3 spans 15 residues. In germline, CDR1 is DFQATT, CDR2 SNEGSKA (reference sequence). Unmatched junction bases numbered 14, after V lost 4 bases and J lost 6 bases. CDR3 residues: CSAKEQGDHGAEQYF. The CDR3 DNA is TGCAGTGCTAAAGAACAGGGGGATCATGGGGCCGAGCAGTACTTC.

The V gene is TRBV6-5, the J gene TRBJ2-1; tentative D call: TRBD2 (6 bases). Germline V gene lookup returns CDR1 MNHEY and CDR2 SVGAGI. The CDR3 totals 13 residues. V was shortened by 6 bases and J by 6 bases, with 12 bases between the two germline ends. CDR3 nucleotides: TGTGCCAGCAGCTCTTATAGCGGCAATGAGCAGTTCTTC. Translation gives CASSSYSGNEQFF.

The chain carries TRBV6-2 or TRBV6-3 and TRBJ2-7; D possibly uses TRBD1 or TRBD2 (6 bases each). Germline V gives CDR1 MNHEY, CDR2 SVGEGT. This CDR3 spans 13 amino acids. V lost 2 bases to trimming and J lost 6 bases, with 11 bases between them. The DNA of the CDR3 is TGTGCCAGCAGTTACGGGGGGCTAGCCGAGCAGTACTTC. Encoded protein: CASSYGGLAEQYF.